Many counts were recorded for the clone carrying this T cell receptor (beta chain). Its antigen remains unidentified. The data were taken from a study of human T cells and chemical hapten exposure. Study-wide background: Across its approximately 25 weeks, the study gave patients weekly diphenylcyclopropenone doses to the scalp. Study-wide points: Donors in the study had alopecia, meaning their immune response may differ from healthy people's. High-frequency TCRs, those above 1 in 1000, stayed the same after DPC sensitization.

Time point noted: pre-sensitization, week 0. As for treatment: therapeutic diphenylcyclopropenone sensitization with weekly scalp DPC. Each CDR3 protein is one row after TCRdb ran MiXCR on the RACE reads. The table shows some 330,000 distinct CDR3 sequences, with about 5% occurring only once. This CDR3 has 16 amino acids. The V gene lost 3 bases and the J gene lost 4 bases, with 15 bases spanning the gap. Per germline, CDR1 ENHRY and CDR2 SYGVKD. The chain recombines TRBV10-3 with TRBJ2-2; D is unclear. The sequencing used whole blood, collected in connection with sensitization to the hapten diphenylcyclopropenone (DPC). This clonotype was sampled from a young woman with alopecia areata. Some clones in this sample may be carry-over from other donors' samples. The CDR3 DNA reads TGTGCCATCAGTGAAGCTCCGGGCGTTCGCACCGGGGAGCTGTTTTTT. Translation: CAISEAPGVRTGELFF.